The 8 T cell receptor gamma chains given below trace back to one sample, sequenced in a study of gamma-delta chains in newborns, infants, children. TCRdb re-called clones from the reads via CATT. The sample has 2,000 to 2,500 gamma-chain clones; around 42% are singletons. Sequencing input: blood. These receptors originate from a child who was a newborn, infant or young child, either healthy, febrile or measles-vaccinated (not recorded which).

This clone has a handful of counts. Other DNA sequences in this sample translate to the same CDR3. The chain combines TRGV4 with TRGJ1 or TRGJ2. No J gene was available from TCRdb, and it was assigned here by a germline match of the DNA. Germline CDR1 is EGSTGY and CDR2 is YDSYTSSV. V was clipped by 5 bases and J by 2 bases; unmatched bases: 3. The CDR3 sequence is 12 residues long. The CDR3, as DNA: TGTGCCACCTGGGGTGATTATTATAAGAAACTCTTT. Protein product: CATWGDYYKKLF.

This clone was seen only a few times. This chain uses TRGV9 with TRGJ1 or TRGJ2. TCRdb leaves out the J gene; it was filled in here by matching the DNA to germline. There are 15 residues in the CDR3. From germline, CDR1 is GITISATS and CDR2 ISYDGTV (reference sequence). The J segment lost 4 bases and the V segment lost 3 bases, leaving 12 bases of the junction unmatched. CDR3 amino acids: CALWEPDSGYYKKLF. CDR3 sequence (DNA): TGTGCCTTGTGGGAGCCGGATTCTGGGTATTATAAGAAACTCTTT.

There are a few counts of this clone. The CDR3 nucleotides are TGTGCCTTGTGGGAGGTGAAAATGAATAAGAAACTCTTT. Its translation: CALWEVKMNKKLF. The rearrangement links TRGV9 to TRGJ1 or TRGJ2. The J gene, missing from TCRdb, was assigned here through DNA to germline matching. V gave up 0 bases and J gave up 8 bases; unmatched junction bases: 7. The CDR3 spans 13 residues. Germline assignment: CDR1 GITISATS and CDR2 ISYDGTV (reference sequence).

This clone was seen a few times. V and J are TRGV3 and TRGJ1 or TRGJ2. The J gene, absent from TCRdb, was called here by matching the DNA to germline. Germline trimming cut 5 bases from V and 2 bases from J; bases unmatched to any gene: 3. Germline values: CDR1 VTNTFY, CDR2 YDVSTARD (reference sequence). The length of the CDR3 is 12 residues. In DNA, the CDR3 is TGTGCCACCTGGGGGTATTATTATAAGAAACTCTTT. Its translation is CATWGYYYKKLF.

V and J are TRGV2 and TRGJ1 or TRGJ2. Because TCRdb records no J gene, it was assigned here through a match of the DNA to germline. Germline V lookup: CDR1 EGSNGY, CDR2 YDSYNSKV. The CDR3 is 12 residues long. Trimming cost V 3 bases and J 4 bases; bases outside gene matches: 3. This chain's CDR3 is CATWDTYYKKLF. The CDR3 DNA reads TGTGCCACCTGGGACACCTATTATAAGAAACTCTTT.

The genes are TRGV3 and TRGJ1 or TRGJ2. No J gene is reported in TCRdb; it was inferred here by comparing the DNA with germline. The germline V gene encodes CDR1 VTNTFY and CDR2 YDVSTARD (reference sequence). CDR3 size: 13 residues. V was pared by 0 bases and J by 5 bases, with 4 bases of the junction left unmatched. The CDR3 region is CATWDRPDYKKLF. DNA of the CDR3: TGTGCCACCTGGGACAGGCCAGATTATAAGAAACTCTTT.

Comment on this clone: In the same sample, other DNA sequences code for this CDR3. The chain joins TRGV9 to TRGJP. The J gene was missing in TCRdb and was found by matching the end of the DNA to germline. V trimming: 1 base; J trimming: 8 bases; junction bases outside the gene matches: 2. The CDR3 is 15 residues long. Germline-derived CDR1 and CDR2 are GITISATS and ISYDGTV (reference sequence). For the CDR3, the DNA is TGTGCCTTGTGGGAGGTACAGTTGGGCAAAAAAATCAAGGTATTT. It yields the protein CALWEVQLGKKIKVF.

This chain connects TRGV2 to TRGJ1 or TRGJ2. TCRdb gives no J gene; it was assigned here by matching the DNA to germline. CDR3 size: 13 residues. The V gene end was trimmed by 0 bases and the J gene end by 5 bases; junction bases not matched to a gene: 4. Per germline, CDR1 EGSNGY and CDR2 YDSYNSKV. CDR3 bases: TGTGCCACCTGGGACGGGCTAAATTATAAGAAACTCTTT. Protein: CATWDGLNYKKLF.